This T cell receptor beta chain was sequenced during a study of Graves' ophthalmopathy and Graves' hyperthyroidism. General study results and limits: In blood appeared most of the expanded thyroid clonotypes whose frequency exceeded 0.001.

RNA transcripts were the template, and TCR beta CDR3 regions were amplified from them. First-round RT-PCR employed HTBI primers, with a second-round multiplex PCR after it. TCRdb reanalysed the multiplex PCR reads using MiXCR and keeps one entry per CDR3 protein. The table has under 200,000 distinct CDR3 sequences, over 35% seen once. This clonotype was seen just once. Antigen specificity is unknown. CDR3 size: 16 residues. The V gene's germline CDR1 is SGHAT and CDR2 FQNNGV. Germline trimming cut 6 bases from V and 7 bases from J; bases unmatched to any gene: 12. Sequencing was carried out using peripheral blood. The receptor was derived from a woman in her thirties or forties with Graves' ophthalmopathy. This rearrangement joins TRBV11-2 to TRBJ2-2, with 9 bases fitting TRBD2. DNA of the CDR3: TGTGCCAGCAGAGCCTCCTTAGCGGGAGACGTCGGGGAGCTGTTTTTT. It is translated as CASRASLAGDVGELFF. The full variable domain, in which reference TRBV11-2 and TRBJ2-2 provide the parts outside the CDR3, is EAGVAQSPRYKIIEKRQSVAFWCNPISGHATLYWYQQILGQGPKLLIQFQNNGVVDDSQLPKDRFSAERLKGVDSTLKIQPAKLEDSAVYLCASRASLAGDVGELFFGEGSRLTVL.